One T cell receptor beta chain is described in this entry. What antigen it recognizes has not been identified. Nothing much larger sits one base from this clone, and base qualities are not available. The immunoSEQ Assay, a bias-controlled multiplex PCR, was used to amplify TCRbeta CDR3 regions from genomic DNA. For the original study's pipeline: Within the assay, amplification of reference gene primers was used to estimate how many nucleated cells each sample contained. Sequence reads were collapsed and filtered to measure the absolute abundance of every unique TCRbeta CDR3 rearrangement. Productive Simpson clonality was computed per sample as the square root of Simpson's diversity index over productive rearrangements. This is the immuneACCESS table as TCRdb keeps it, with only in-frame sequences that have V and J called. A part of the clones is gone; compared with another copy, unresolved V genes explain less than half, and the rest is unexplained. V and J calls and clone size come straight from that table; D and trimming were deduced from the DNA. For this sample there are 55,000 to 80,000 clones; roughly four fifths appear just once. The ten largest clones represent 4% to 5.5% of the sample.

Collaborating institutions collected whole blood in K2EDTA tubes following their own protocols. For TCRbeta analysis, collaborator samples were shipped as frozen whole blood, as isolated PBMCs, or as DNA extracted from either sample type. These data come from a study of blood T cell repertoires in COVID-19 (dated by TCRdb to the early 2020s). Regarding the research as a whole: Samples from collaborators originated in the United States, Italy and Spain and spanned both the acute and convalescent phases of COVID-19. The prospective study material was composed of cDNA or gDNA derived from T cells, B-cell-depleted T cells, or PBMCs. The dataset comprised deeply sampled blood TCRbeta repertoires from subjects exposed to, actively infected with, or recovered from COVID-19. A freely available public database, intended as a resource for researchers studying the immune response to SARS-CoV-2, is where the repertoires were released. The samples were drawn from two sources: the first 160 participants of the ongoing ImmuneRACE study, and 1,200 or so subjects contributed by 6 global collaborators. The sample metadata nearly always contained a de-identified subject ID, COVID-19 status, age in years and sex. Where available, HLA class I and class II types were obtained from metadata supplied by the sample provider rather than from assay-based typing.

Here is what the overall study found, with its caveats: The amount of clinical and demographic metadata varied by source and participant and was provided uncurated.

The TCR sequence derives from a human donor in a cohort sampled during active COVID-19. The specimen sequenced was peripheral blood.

The bases read TGCGCCAGCAGCCCTCGAGGGAGGGGTGGCGAGCAGTACTTC. The translation is CASSPRGRGGEQYF. Recombination connected TRBV5-1 to TRBJ2-7, with 7 bases aligning to TRBD2. The CDR3 spans 14 residues, from the cysteine through the phenylalanine. The sequence is cut down to CDR3 DNA, 42 bases in frame from base 1. Germline trimming amounts to 4 bases on V and 6 bases on J, with 10 as the count of junction bases outside the gene matches. As encoded in the germline V gene, CDR1 is SGHRS while CDR2 is YFSETQ.